This T cell receptor beta chain was recorded in a study of regulatory T cells in long-lasting Graves disease. The study, taken as a whole, reports: Under persistent disease, TRBV28, TRBJ1-2 and TRBJ2-5 were used preferentially. Comparison showed that persistent patients shared more public clonotypes (about 3,000) than new patients (about 970).

Regarding this clonotype: Its antigen is unknown. A far larger clone is off by one base, so a read error is likely.

The germline CDR1 and CDR2 sequences are LGHNA and YSLEER. J lost 14 bases, V lost 5 bases, and 10 bases had no gene match. The CDR3 has 13 amino acids. Arm-PCR of CDR3 regions and iRepertoire HTBI primers were the basis on which TCR beta libraries were built. TCRdb re-called the multiplex PCR reads through MiXCR, storing one row per CDR3 protein. Of some 320,000 distinct CDR3 sequences listed, 18% are singletons. Specified time point: newly diagnosed GD, antithyroid drugs for less than 3 months. There was RNA extracted from PBMCs, and the TCR library was made from it. This clonotype was sampled from a female donor with Graves disease. This chain joins TRBV4-3 and TRBJ1-5; TRBD1 aligns across 9 bases. This specimen was peripheral blood mononuclear cells (PBMCs), taken at new diagnosis, from a patient treated with antithyroid drugs. The CDR3 is CASSSSGQGPKHF. The CDR3 DNA is TGCGCCAGCAGCTCATCTGGACAGGGGCCGAAGCATTTT.